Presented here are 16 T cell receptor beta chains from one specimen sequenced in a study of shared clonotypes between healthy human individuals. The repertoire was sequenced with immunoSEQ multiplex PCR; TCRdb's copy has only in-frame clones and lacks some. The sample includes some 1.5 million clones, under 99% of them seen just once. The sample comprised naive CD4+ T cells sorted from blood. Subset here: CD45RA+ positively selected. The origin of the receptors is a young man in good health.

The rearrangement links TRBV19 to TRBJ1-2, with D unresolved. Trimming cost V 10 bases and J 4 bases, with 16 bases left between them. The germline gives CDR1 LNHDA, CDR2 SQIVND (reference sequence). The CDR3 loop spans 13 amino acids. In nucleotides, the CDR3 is TGTGCCACCGCATTCAGCTTTGGCTATGGCTACACCTTC. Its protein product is CATAFSFGYGYTF.

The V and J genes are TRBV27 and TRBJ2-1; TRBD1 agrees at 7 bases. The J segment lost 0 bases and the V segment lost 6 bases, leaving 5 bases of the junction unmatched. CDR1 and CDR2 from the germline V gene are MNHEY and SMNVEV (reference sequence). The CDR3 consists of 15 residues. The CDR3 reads CASSKDRSSYNEQFF. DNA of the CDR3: TGTGCCAGCAGCAAGGACAGGAGCTCCTACAATGAGCAGTTCTTC.

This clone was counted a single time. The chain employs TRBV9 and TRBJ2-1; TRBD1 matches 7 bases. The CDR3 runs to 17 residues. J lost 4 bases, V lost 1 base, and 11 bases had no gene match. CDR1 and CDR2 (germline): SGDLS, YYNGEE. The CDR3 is CASSVLTGAVNYNEQFF. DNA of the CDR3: TGTGCCAGCAGCGTACTAACAGGGGCCGTTAATTACAATGAGCAGTTCTTC. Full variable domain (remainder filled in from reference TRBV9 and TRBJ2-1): DSGVTQTPKHLITATGQRVTLRCSPRSGDLSVYWYQQSLDQGLQFLIQYYNGEERAKGNILERFSAQQFPDLHSELNLSSLELGDSALYFCASSVLTGAVNYNEQFFGPGTRLTVL.

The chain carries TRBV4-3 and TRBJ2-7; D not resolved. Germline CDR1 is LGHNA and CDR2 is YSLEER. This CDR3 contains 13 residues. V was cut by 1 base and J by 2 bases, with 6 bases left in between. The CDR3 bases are TGCGCCAGCAGCCAAGTAATAACCTACGAGCAGTACTTC. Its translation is CASSQVITYEQYF.

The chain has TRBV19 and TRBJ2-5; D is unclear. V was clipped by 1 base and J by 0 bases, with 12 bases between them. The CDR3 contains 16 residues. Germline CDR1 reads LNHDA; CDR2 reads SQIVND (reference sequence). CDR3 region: CASSIVGTRYQETQYF. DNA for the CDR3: TGTGCCAGTAGTATAGTAGGCACCCGGTACCAAGAGACCCAGTACTTC.

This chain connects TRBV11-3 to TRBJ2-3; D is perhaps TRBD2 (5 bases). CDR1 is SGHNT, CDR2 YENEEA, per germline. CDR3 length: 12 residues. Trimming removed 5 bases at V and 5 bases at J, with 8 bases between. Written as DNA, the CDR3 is TGTGCCAGCAGCCAACTAGGAGATACGCAGTATTTT. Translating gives CASSQLGDTQYF.

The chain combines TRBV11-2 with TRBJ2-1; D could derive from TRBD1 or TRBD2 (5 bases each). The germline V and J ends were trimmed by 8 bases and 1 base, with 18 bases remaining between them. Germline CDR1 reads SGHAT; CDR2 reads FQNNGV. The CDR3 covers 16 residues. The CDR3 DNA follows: TGTGCCAGCGACCCCCGAGGGGCCATGTCCTACAATGAGCAGTTCTTC. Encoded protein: CASDPRGAMSYNEQFF.

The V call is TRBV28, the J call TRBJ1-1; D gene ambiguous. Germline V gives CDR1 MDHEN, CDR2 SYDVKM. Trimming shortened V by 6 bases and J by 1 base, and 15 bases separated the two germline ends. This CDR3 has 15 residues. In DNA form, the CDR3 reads TGTGCCAGCAGCTCTCCCGGGTTCTGGAACACTGAAGCTTTCTTT. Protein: CASSSPGFWNTEAFF.

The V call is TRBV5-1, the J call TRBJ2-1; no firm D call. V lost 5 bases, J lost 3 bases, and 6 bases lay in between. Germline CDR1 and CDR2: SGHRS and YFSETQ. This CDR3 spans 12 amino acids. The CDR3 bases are TGCGCCAGCAGTAACAGCTACAATGAGCAGTTCTTC. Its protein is CASSNSYNEQFF.

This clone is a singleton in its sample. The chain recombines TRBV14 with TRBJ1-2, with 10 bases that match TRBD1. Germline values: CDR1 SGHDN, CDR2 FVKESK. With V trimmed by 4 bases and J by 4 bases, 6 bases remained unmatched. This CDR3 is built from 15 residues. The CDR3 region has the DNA TGTGCCAGCAGCCGCCGGGACAGGGGAGTCTATGGCTACACCTTC. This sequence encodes CASSRRDRGVYGYTF. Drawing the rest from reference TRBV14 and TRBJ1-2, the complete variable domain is EAGVTQFPSHSVIEKGQTVTLRCDPISGHDNLYWYRRVMGKEIKFLLHFVKESKQDESGMPNNRFLAERTGGTYSTLKVQPAELEDSGVYFCASSRRDRGVYGYTFGSGTRLTVV.

CDR3: CASSLGVRGNGYTF. DNA of the CDR3: TGTGCCAGCAGCTTAGGTGTCAGGGGGAATGGCTACACCTTC. The rearrangement uses TRBV11-2 and TRBJ1-2, with TRBD1 matching 7 bases. The CDR3 has 14 amino acids. CDR1 is SGHAT, CDR2 FQNNGV, per germline. J lost 6 bases, V lost 1 base, and 5 bases had no gene match. Variable domain in full (rest from reference TRBV11-2 and TRBJ1-2): EAGVAQSPRYKIIEKRQSVAFWCNPISGHATLYWYQQILGQGPKLLIQFQNNGVVDDSQLPKDRFSAERLKGVDSTLKIQPAKLEDSAVYLCASSLGVRGNGYTFGSGTRLTVV.

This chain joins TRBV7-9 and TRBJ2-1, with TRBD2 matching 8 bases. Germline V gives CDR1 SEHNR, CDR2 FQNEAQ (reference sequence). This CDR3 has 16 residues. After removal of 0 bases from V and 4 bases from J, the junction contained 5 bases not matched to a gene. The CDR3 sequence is CASSLAFSGSYNEQFF. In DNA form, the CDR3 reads TGTGCCAGCAGCTTAGCGTTCAGCGGGAGTTACAATGAGCAGTTCTTC.

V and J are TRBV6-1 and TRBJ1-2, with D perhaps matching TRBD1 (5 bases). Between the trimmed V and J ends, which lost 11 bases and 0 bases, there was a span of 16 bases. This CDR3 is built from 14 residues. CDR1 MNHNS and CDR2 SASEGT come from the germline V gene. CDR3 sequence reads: CAGQGGSPNYGYTF. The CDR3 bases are TGTGCCGGCCAGGGAGGGTCTCCTAACTATGGCTACACCTTC.

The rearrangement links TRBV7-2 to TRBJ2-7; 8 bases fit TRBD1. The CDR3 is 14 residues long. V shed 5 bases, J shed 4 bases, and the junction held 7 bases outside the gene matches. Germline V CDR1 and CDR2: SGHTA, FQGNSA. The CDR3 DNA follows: TGTGCCAGCAGCCCTGACAGGGGAGCGTACGAGCAGTACTTC. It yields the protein CASSPDRGAYEQYF.

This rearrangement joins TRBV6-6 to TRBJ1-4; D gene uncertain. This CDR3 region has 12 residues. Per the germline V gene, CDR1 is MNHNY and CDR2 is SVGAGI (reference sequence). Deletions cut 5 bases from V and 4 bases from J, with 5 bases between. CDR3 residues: CASSQVNEKLFF. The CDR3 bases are TGTGCCAGCAGTCAAGTTAATGAAAAACTGTTTTTT.

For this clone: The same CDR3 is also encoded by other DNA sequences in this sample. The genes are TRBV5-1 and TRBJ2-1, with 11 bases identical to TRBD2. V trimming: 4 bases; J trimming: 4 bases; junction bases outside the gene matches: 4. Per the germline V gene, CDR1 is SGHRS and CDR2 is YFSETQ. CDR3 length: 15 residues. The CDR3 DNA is TGCGCCAGCAGCGGGACTAGCGGAACTTACAATGAGCAGTTCTTC. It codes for CASSGTSGTYNEQFF.